Listed below are T cell receptor beta chains from one sample, sequenced in a study of read filtering for tumor transcriptome and immune sequencing. From the reads, TCRdb called clonotypes with MiXCR, one entry per CDR3 protein. The sample holds some 19,000 distinct CDR3 sequences; approximately 20% are singletons and the top ten take around 24%. What was sequenced was a population of CD138-negative cells sorted from bone marrow. The receptors here all came from a donor at least 40 years old with multiple myeloma. The CDR3 runs from the conserved cysteine through the conserved F or W. A D gene is named only where the DNA matches it firmly. Clone size is shown for a subset of rows, as once, few, many or a class of expanded clone.

j_call clone_size v_call d_call cdr3_aa cdr3_nt
TRBJ2-7 medium-sized TRBV20-1 TRBD2 CSARVLMRTSGSYEQYF TGCAGTGCTAGAGTTTTGATGAGGACTAGCGGATCCTACGAGCAGTACTTC
TRBJ2-1 many TRBV29-1 - CSVTAQGIEQFF TGCAGCGTTACCGCGCAGGGCATTGAGCAGTTCTTC
TRBJ2-3 medium-sized TRBV24-1 TRBD2 CATSDLGLAGSGTQYF TGTGCCACCAGTGATTTGGGACTAGCGGGATCCGGTACGCAGTATTTT
TRBJ2-1 many TRBV7-3 - CASSLITAKDEQFF TGTGCCAGCAGCTTAATAACCGCTAAGGATGAGCAGTTCTTC
TRBJ1-1 many TRBV7-2 - CASSLGDFPEAFF TGTGCCAGCAGCTTAGGAGACTTTCCTGAAGCTTTCTTT
TRBJ1-1 many TRBV30 - CAWSHREAFF TGTGCCTGGAGCCACCGCGAGGCTTTCTTT
TRBJ2-3 - TRBV29-1 TRBD2 CSVLTSGEPDTQYF TGCAGCGTCCTGACTAGCGGGGAACCAGATACGCAGTATTTT
TRBJ1-1 many TRBV5-1 - CASSLFWNSAFSENTEAFF TGCGCCAGCAGCCTATTCTGGAACAGTGCGTTTTCGGAGAACACTGAAGCTTTCTTT
TRBJ1-5 - TRBV28 - CATEDYSNQPQHF TGTGCCACCGAAGATTATAGCAATCAGCCCCAGCATTTT
TRBJ2-7 many TRBV4-3 TRBD2 CASSQDIMAGDNEQYF TGCGCCAGCAGCCAAGATATTATGGCGGGAGATAACGAGCAGTACTTC
TRBJ2-1 many TRBV7-2 TRBD2 CASSSGLDNEQFF TGTGCCAGCAGCTCTGGACTAGATAATGAGCAGTTCTTC
TRBJ2-6 many TRBV12-3/TRBV12-4 - CASSFGVSGANVLTF TGTGCCAGCAGTTTCGGGGTATCGGGGGCCAACGTCCTGACTTTC
TRBJ2-1 - TRBV28 - CASSLTGNNEQFF TGTGCCAGCAGTCTCACAGGGAACAATGAGCAGTTCTTC
TRBJ2-1 many TRBV18 - CASSLAVTNEQFF TGTGCCAGCTCACTGGCCGTAACGAATGAGCAGTTCTTC
TRBJ2-6 few TRBV28 - CASSRYGQPKTGANVLTF TGTGCCAGCAGTCGCTATGGACAGCCGAAGACTGGGGCCAACGTCCTGACTTTC
TRBJ2-1 many TRBV5-5 - CASRTTVPWGSSYNEQFF TGTGCCAGCAGAACCACCGTTCCGTGGGGAAGCTCCTACAATGAGCAGTTCTTC
TRBJ2-1 - TRBV9 TRBD2 CASRGTSRNNDQFF TGTGCCAGCAGGGGGACTAGCCGGAACAATGATCAGTTCTTC
TRBJ2-1 many TRBV29-1 - CSVVGLRTYNEQFF TGCAGCGTTGTGGGACTCCGAACCTACAATGAGCAGTTCTTC
TRBJ2-7 many TRBV21-1 - CASSNLAGGPGEQYF TGTGCCAGCAGCAATTTAGCGGGAGGGCCTGGCGAGCAGTACTTC
TRBJ2-3 - TRBV30 TRBD2 CAWSVGLAEALDTQYF TGTGCCTGGAGTGTAGGCCTAGCGGAAGCTCTCGATACGCAGTATTTT
TRBJ2-1 many TRBV29-1 TRBD2 CSVDKREGPIKYNEQFF TGCAGCGTTGATAAGCGGGAGGGTCCCATCAAATACAATGAGCAGTTCTTC
TRBJ2-7 medium-sized TRBV30 TRBD2 CAWGRTSGFYEQYF TGTGCCTGGGGCAGGACTAGCGGATTCTACGAGCAGTACTTC
TRBJ1-5 many TRBV7-2 - CASSGRVQEPQHF TGTGCCAGCAGCGGGCGGGTTCAAGAGCCCCAGCATTTT
TRBJ2-5 many TRBV7-8 - CASSLALGGETQYF TGTGCCAGCAGCTTAGCGCTGGGGGGAGAGACCCAGTACTTC
TRBJ2-1 many TRBV29-1 - CSVEDRDRLSSYNEQFF TGCAGCGTTGAAGACCGGGATCGACTTAGCTCCTACAATGAGCAGTTCTTC
TRBJ2-1 many TRBV4-1 TRBD2 CASSPVPGLAGYNEQFF TGCGCCAGCAGCCCCGTACCGGGGCTAGCGGGGTACAATGAGCAGTTCTTC
TRBJ2-7 - TRBV28 - CASRGGVTYEQYF TGTGCCAGCAGAGGCGGGGTTACCTACGAGCAGTACTTC
TRBJ2-7 many TRBV30 - CAWRGWERGVSEQYF TGTGCCTGGAGGGGGTGGGAGCGCGGGGTTTCCGAGCAGTACTTC
TRBJ1-4 few TRBV29-1 - CSVAASTNEKLFF TGCAGCGTCGCGGCATCAACTAATGAAAAACTGTTTTTT
TRBJ1-1 many TRBV9 - CASSTWAGTEAFF TGTGCCAGCAGCACCTGGGCGGGTACTGAAGCTTTCTTT
TRBJ2-1 many TRBV6-1 TRBD2 CASSESEAGGPDEQFF TGTGCCAGCAGTGAAAGTGAGGCGGGAGGGCCTGATGAGCAGTTCTTC
TRBJ1-5 - TRBV14 TRBD1 CASRQDRVEQPQHF TGTGCCAGCAGACAGGACAGGGTCGAGCAGCCCCAGCATTTT
TRBJ2-1 many TRBV19 TRBD2 CASSLVAGDSYNEQFF TGTGCCAGTAGTTTGGTAGCGGGGGATTCCTACAATGAGCAGTTCTTC
TRBJ2-1 many TRBV20-1 TRBD2 CSARGTSGTTSYNEQFF TGCAGTGCTAGAGGGACTAGCGGGACCACCTCCTACAATGAGCAGTTCTTC
TRBJ1-1 many TRBV12-3/TRBV12-4 TRBD1 CASSFPTGENTEAFF TGTGCCAGCAGTTTTCCGACAGGGGAGAACACTGAAGCTTTCTTT
TRBJ1-1 - TRBV11-2 - CASSPASPGDGRTEAFF TGTGCCAGCAGCCCCGCGTCACCAGGGGACGGGAGGACTGAAGCTTTCTTT
TRBJ1-2 few TRBV29-1 - CSAGDPARSF TGCAGCGCTGGGGACCCGGCGAGGTCCTTC
TRBJ1-6 - TRBV7-9 - CASSPGAENSPLHF TGTGCCAGCAGCCCGGGGGCAGAAAATTCACCCCTCCACTTT
TRBJ1-1 many TRBV12-3/TRBV12-4 - CASSPVTGWSTEAFF TGTGCCAGCAGTCCTGTGACAGGCTGGAGCACTGAAGCTTTCTTT
TRBJ2-1 - TRBV6-2/TRBV6-3 - CASTSQGEWDEQFF TGTGCCAGCACCTCCCAAGGGGAATGGGATGAGCAGTTCTTC
TRBJ1-5 many TRBV29-1 - CSVGGGDQPQHF TGCAGCGTGGGGGGAGGAGATCAGCCCCAGCATTTT
TRBJ1-4 many TRBV7-9 - CASSTTETNEKLFF TGTGCCAGCTCCACGACAGAAACTAATGAAAAACTGTTTTTT